Shown below are 27 T cell receptor beta chains from a single sample sequenced in a study of T cell responses to AZD1222 COVID-19 vaccine. Method: immunoSEQ multiplex PCR; TCRdb's copy keeps in-frame clones and lacks some. The sample holds 150,000 to 200,000 clones, 90% seen once. Sequenced here: peripheral blood, sampled 28 days after the second AZD1222 dose. The receptors come from an adult who received the AZD1222 COVID-19 vaccine.

The chain carries TRBV30 and TRBJ1-2; possibly TRBD1 for D (6 bases). V was cut by 0 bases and J by 8 bases, with 10 bases left in between. This CDR3 is built from 12 residues. Per germline, CDR1 GTSNPN and CDR2 SVGIG (reference sequence). Written as DNA, the CDR3 is TGTGCCTGGAGTGTAGGACAGTACGGCTACACCTTC. Encoded protein: CAWSVGQYGYTF. The whole variable domain, filled in from reference TRBV30 and TRBJ1-2, reads SQTIHQWPATLVQPVGSPLSLECTVEGTSNPNLYWYRQAAGRGLQLLFYSVGIGQISSEVPQNLSASRPQDRQFILSSKKLLLSDSGFYLCAWSVGQYGYTFGSGTRLTVV.

The gene calls are TRBV3-1 (or the pseudogene TRBV3-2) and TRBJ2-3, with D perhaps TRBD1 or TRBD2 (6 bases each). The CDR3 spans 14 residues. CDR1 and CDR2 from the germline V gene are LGHDT and YNNKEL (reference sequence). V shed 11 bases and J shed 1 base, with 16 bases lying between them. The CDR3 sequence is CAVGGGMGTDTQYF. DNA of the CDR3: TGTGCCGTAGGAGGGGGAATGGGCACAGATACGCAGTATTTT.

This chain links TRBV7-9 with TRBJ2-7, with D possibly called TRBD1 or TRBD2 (6 bases each). CDR1 is SEHNR and CDR2 is FQNEAQ in the germline V gene (reference sequence). This CDR3 is built from 16 residues. V was pared by 2 bases and J by 3 bases, with 17 bases between. The CDR3 here is CASSLNEGDSFYEQYF. CDR3 DNA: TGTGCCAGCAGCTTAAACGAGGGGGACTCCTTCTACGAGCAGTACTTC.

V is TRBV4-3 and J is TRBJ1-2; D gene ambiguous. CDR3 size: 14 residues. V gave up 1 base and J gave up 5 bases, with 11 bases separating them. The germline gives CDR1 LGHNA, CDR2 YSLEER. For the CDR3, the DNA is TGCGCCAGCAGCCAAGTTTTAGGAGTATATGGCTACACCTTC. Encoded protein: CASSQVLGVYGYTF.

The rearrangement joins TRBV19 to TRBJ1-4, with D tentatively TRBD1 (6 bases). CDR1 is LNHDA and CDR2 is SQIVND in the germline V gene (reference sequence). CDR3 length equals 15 residues. Trimming took off 6 bases at V and 5 bases at J, with 16 bases between the two ends. CDR3 nucleotides: TGTGCCAGTAGCCTCCAGGGGCTACAAAATGAAAAACTGTTTTTT. As protein: CASSLQGLQNEKLFF.

The CDR3 here is CASSQSKPRAGNDGYTF. For the CDR3, the DNA is TGTGCCAGCAGCCAATCGAAGCCGCGGGCAGGCAACGATGGCTACACCTTC. The chain couples TRBV16 to TRBJ1-2; no reliable D call. From germline, CDR1 is KGHSY and CDR2 FQNENV. The CDR3 consists of 17 residues. V lost 0 bases and J lost 6, with 20 bases in between. Filled out from reference TRBV16 and TRBJ1-2, the complete variable domain reads GEEVAQTPKHLVRGEGQKAKLYCAPIKGHSYVFWYQQVLKNEFKFLISFQNENVFDETGMPKERFSAKCLPNSPCSLEIQATKLEDSAVYFCASSQSKPRAGNDGYTFGSGTRLTVV.

The chain has TRBV27 and TRBJ1-5, with D unresolved. Germline V lookup: CDR1 MNHEY, CDR2 SMNVEV (reference sequence). Deletions cut 8 bases from V and 0 bases from J, with 8 bases between. CDR3 length: 13 amino acids. The CDR3 region has the DNA TGTGCCAGCGGGCTACTTAGCAATCAGCCCCAGCATTTT. This gives the protein CASGLLSNQPQHF.

The J gene is TRBJ1-2, the V gene TRBV19; D unclear. The V gene's germline CDR1 is LNHDA and CDR2 SQIVND (reference sequence). The length of the CDR3 is 14 residues. Trimming removed 9 bases at V and 2 bases at J, with 16 bases between. CDR3: CASSDPAANYGYTF. The CDR3 DNA reads as TGTGCCAGCAGTGACCCCGCGGCCAACTATGGCTACACCTTC.

The V call is TRBV6-5, the J call TRBJ2-7, with D possibly being TRBD1 (6 bases). The CDR3 sequence is 13 residues long. Between the trimmed V and J ends, which lost 6 bases and 6 bases, there was a span of 15 bases. The V gene's germline CDR1 is MNHEY and CDR2 SVGAGI. CDR3 amino acids: CASRWDQGSEQYF. CDR3 bases: TGTGCCAGCAGGTGGGACCAGGGGTCCGAGCAGTACTTC.

As to this clone: Sequence at one end of the junction differs from germline and may be a read error. The V and J genes are TRBV5-1 and TRBJ2-3; 8 nucleotides match TRBD1. CDR1 is SGHRS, CDR2 YFSETQ, per germline. The CDR3 has 14 amino acids. The CDR3 DNA sequence: TGCGTCAGCAAGACAGGGGAGTTGACAGATACGCAGTATTTT. Amino acids: CVSKTGELTDTQYF.

This clone turned up a few times. The chain employs TRBV4-3 and TRBJ2-7; weak D call: TRBD1 (6 bases). The CDR3 loop spans 14 amino acids. The germline V gene encodes CDR1 LGHNA and CDR2 YSLEER. V was shortened by 1 base and J by 3 bases, with 10 bases between the two germline ends. CDR3 coding DNA: TGCGCCAGCAGCCAAGGACAGGTGGGCTACGAGCAGTACTTC. Residues: CASSQGQVGYEQYF.

The V gene is TRBV7-8, the J gene TRBJ2-2; 9 nucleotides match TRBD2. The V gene end was trimmed by 6 bases and the J gene end by 4 bases; junction bases not matched to a gene: 9. This CDR3 has 16 amino acids. CDR1 is SGHVS, CDR2 FQNEAQ, per germline. CDR3 DNA: TGTGCCAGCAGTCACCTAGCGGGGAGCCCCACCGGGGAGCTGTTTTTT. This codes for CASSHLAGSPTGELFF.

The rearrangement uses TRBV6-5 and TRBJ1-1; 7 bases align to TRBD1. The V and J ends lost 6 bases and 4 bases, in that order; junction bases with no gene match: 11. The CDR3 consists of 15 residues. The V gene's germline CDR1 is MNHEY and CDR2 SVGAGI. The CDR3 reads CASRSDRVYSTEAFF. The CDR3 DNA is TGTGCCAGCAGATCCGACAGGGTTTATAGCACTGAAGCTTTCTTT.

Here the CDR3 DNA reads TGTGCCAGCAGCCCCTCGGAGATTAGCACAGATACGCAGTATTTT. Its protein product is CASSPSEISTDTQYF. The V gene is TRBV7-3, the J gene TRBJ2-3; D not resolved. The CDR3 is 15 residues long. Deletions cut 5 bases from V and 0 bases from J, with 12 bases between. Germline V CDR1 and CDR2: SGHTA, FQGTGA.

The chain links TRBV9 to TRBJ2-7; D may be TRBD2 (6 bases). Germline assignment: CDR1 SGDLS and CDR2 YYNGEE. V lost 3 bases, J lost 5 bases, and 9 bases lay in between. This CDR3 contains 12 residues. DNA of the CDR3: TGTGCCAGCAGCGACCCGGGGGACGAGCAGTACTTC. Translating it yields CASSDPGDEQYF.

The chain recombines TRBV6-5 with TRBJ1-2, with unresolved D. Between the trimmed V and J ends, which lost 7 bases and 4 bases, there was a span of 16 bases. The CDR3 has 14 residues. Looked up from germline, CDR1 is MNHEY and CDR2 is SVGAGI. The CDR3 coding sequence is TGTGCCAGCACCCCCCGGGCGACCGGCTATGGCTACACCTTC. Protein: CASTPRATGYGYTF.

This rearrangement joins TRBV28 to TRBJ1-1; D not certain. Trimming left V 2 bases short and J 13 bases short, with 14 bases between. CDR1 is MDHEN and CDR2 is SYDVKM in the germline V gene. CDR3 length: 12 residues. DNA for the CDR3: TGTGCCAGCAGTTTAAGTGGGGAGGAGGGTTTCTTT. It translates to CASSLSGEEGFF.

This rearrangement joins TRBV29-1 to TRBJ2-7; TRBD1 agrees at 7 bases. Germline lookup yields CDR1 SQVTM and CDR2 ANQGSEA. The CDR3 loop spans 15 amino acids. CDR3 amino acids: CSLSPTGKETYEQYF. The CDR3 DNA reads as TGCAGTCTTTCCCCGACAGGGAAAGAAACCTACGAGCAGTACTTC.

The chain couples TRBV7-2 to TRBJ1-4, with 7 bases lining up with TRBD1. The CDR3 extends over 14 amino acids. Germline V gene sequence: CDR1 SGHTA, CDR2 FQGNSA. Trimming removed 5 bases from V and 7 bases from J; junction bases left unmatched: 7. The CDR3 DNA reads TGTGCCAGCAGCCCGACAGGGAGGGGTGAAAAACTGTTTTTT. It translates to CASSPTGRGEKLFF. The variable domain in full, completed from reference TRBV7-2 and TRBJ1-4, reads GAGVSQSPSNKVTEKGKDVELRCDPISGHTALYWYRQSLGQGLEFLIYFQGNSAPDKSGLPSDRFSAERTGGSVSTLTIQRTQQEDSAVYLCASSPTGRGEKLFFGSGTQLSVL.

The chain employs TRBV30 and TRBJ2-1; 7 bases agree with TRBD2. The CDR3 consists of 15 residues. CDR1 is GTSNPN, CDR2 SVGIG, per germline (reference sequence). J gave up 6 bases and V 2 bases, and 10 bases lay outside the gene matches. The CDR3 spells CAWSFRTSQSNEQFF. As DNA, the CDR3 is TGTGCCTGGAGTTTTAGGACTAGTCAATCCAATGAGCAGTTCTTC.

The chain uses TRBV28 and TRBJ1-2; 7 bases line up with TRBD1. CDR3 length equals 14 residues. J lost 4 bases, V lost 5 bases, and 7 bases had no gene match. Germline V gene data show CDR1 as MDHEN and CDR2 as SYDVKM. CDR3 sequence: CASSNQGGIYGYTF. CDR3 bases: TGTGCCAGCAGTAATCAGGGGGGGATCTATGGCTACACCTTC.

The chain employs TRBV28 and TRBJ1-5, with 8 bases fitting TRBD1. Germline assignment: CDR1 MDHEN and CDR2 SYDVKM. This CDR3 spans 15 amino acids. V lost 6 bases and J lost 7; bases outside the gene matches: 11. CDR3 bases: TGTGCCAGCAGACTTGGACAGGGAATAGGGCAGCCCCAGCATTTT. This sequence encodes CASRLGQGIGQPQHF.

This sequence joins TRBV7-2 and TRBJ2-2; D gene uncertain. V shed 1 base and J shed 2 bases, with 5 bases lying between them. Germline lookup yields CDR1 SGHTA and CDR2 FQGNSA. The CDR3 length is 14 residues. The CDR3 region is CASSLEGNTGELFF. CDR3 nucleotide sequence: TGTGCCAGCAGCTTAGAGGGAAACACCGGGGAGCTGTTTTTT.

V and J are TRBV5-1 and TRBJ1-2, with TRBD1 as a possible D gene (6 bases). Trimming removed 2 bases from V and 6 bases from J, with 14 bases in between. CDR3 length equals 14 residues. CDR1 is SGHRS, CDR2 YFSETQ, per germline. The CDR3: CASSFDTGNHGYTF. In nucleotides, the CDR3 is TGCGCCAGCAGCTTTGACACAGGGAACCATGGCTACACCTTC.

In its sample, this clone was seen a few times. J is TRBJ1-1 and V is TRBV7-9; D is unresolved. This CDR3 has 14 residues. V lost 2 bases, J lost 6 bases, and 13 bases lay in between. The germline CDR1 and CDR2 sequences are SEHNR and FQNEAQ (reference sequence). The CDR3 here is CASSLLFRESEAFF. The CDR3 nucleotides are TGTGCCAGCAGCTTACTTTTCCGGGAGTCTGAAGCTTTCTTT.

The chain uses TRBV11-2 and TRBJ2-2, with 9 bases fitting TRBD2. The CDR3 has 15 amino acids. V lost 3 bases and J lost 7; bases outside the gene matches: 6. CDR1 is SGHAT and CDR2 is FQNNGV in the germline V gene. CDR3 coding DNA: TGTGCCAGCAGCTTGGGACTAGCCCGAGACGGGGAGCTGTTTTTT. Protein product: CASSLGLARDGELFF. The complete variable domain, with remaining parts taken from reference TRBV11-2 and TRBJ2-2, reads EAGVAQSPRYKIIEKRQSVAFWCNPISGHATLYWYQQILGQGPKLLIQFQNNGVVDDSQLPKDRFSAERLKGVDSTLKIQPAKLEDSAVYLCASSLGLARDGELFFGEGSRLTVL.

This chain connects TRBV7-9 to TRBJ2-1; 13 nucleotides align to TRBD2. The CDR3 loop spans 16 amino acids. The germline gives CDR1 SEHNR, CDR2 FQNEAQ (reference sequence). V lost 4 bases to trimming and J lost 6 bases; unmatched junction nucleotides: 6. CDR3 sequence reads: CASSSPTSGRSNEQFF. The CDR3 DNA reads TGTGCCAGCAGCTCCCCGACTAGCGGGAGGTCCAATGAGCAGTTCTTC. Drawing the rest from reference TRBV7-9 and TRBJ2-1, the complete variable domain is DTGVSQNPRHKITKRGQNVTFRCDPISEHNRLYWYRQTLGQGPEFLTYFQNEAQLEKSRLLSDRFSAERPKGSFSTLEIQRTEQGDSAMYLCASSSPTSGRSNEQFFGPGTRLTVL.